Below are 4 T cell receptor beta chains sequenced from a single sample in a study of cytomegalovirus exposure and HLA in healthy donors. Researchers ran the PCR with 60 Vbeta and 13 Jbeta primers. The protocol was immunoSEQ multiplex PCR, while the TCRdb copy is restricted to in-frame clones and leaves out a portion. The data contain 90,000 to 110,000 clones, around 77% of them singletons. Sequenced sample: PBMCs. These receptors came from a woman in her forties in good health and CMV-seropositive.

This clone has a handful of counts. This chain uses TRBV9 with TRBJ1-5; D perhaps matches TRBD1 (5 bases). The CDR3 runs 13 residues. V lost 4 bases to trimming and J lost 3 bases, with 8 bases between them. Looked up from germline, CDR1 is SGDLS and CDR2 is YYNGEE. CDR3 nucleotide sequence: TGTGCCAGCAGCCAGGGCCCCAATCAGCCCCAGCATTTT. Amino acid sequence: CASSQGPNQPQHF.

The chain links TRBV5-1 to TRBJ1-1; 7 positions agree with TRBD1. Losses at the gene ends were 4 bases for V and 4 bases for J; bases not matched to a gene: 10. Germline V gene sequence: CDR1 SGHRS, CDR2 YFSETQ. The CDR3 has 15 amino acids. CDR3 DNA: TGCGCCAGCAGCCTGATAGGACAGGCGTCCACTGAAGCTTTCTTT. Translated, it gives CASSLIGQASTEAFF.

The CDR3, as DNA: TGTGCCAGTAGTACAACTAGCGGAGCTTACAATGAGCAGTTCTTC. Protein sequence: CASSTTSGAYNEQFF. The rearrangement uses TRBV19 and TRBJ2-1, with TRBD2 matching over 8 bases. The V segment lost 4 bases and the J segment 4 bases; nucleotides outside the gene matches: 6. Germline CDR1 reads LNHDA; CDR2 reads SQIVND (reference sequence). The CDR3 length is 15 residues.

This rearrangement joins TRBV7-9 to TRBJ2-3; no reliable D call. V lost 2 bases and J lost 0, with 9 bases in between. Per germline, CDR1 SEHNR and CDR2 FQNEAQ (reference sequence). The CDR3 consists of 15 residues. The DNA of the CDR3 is TGTGCCAGCAGCTTATTGGGCCCTAGCACAGATACGCAGTATTTT. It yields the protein CASSLLGPSTDTQYF.